Listed here are 12 T cell receptor beta chains from one sample, sequenced in a study of TET2 disruption in CD19-targeted CAR T cells. Profiled with immunoSEQ multiplex PCR; TCRdb holds only in-frame clones, not every one. Its listing shows under 30,000 clones. Their recognized antigens are unknown. Indicated treatment: autologous CTL019 cells: CD19 CAR with 4-1BB and CD3 zeta domains. The sequencing here drew on CD8- CAR+ T cells sorted from cultured blood T cells, taken for CD19 CAR T cell therapy. As to subset: CD8-negative CAR-positive T cells from the infusion product. Every receptor here comes from a man between 70 and 80 years old with chronic lymphocytic leukemia.

CDR3 DNA, as far as it was read: TGTGCCAGCAGCGAGGGACAGGGGATTTACGAG. Residues: CASSEGQGIYE. The complete CDR3 sequence is CASSEGQGIYEQYF. The rearrangement uses TRBV5-4 and TRBJ2-7; 10 nucleotides agree with TRBD1. With the read ending 3 residues before the CDR3 end, the germline J gene is used to fill in that end. The germline V gene has CDR1 SGHNT and CDR2 YYREEE (reference sequence). V was pared by 4 bases and J by 4 bases, with 5 bases of the junction left unmatched. This CDR3 has 14 amino acids.

In the case of this clone: The missing CDR3 end, 3 residues past where the read stops, is filled in from the germline J gene. This chain joins TRBV30 and TRBJ1-1, with D perhaps TRBD1 (5 bases). Deletions cut 0 bases from V and 4 bases from J, with 9 bases between. The CDR3 is made up of 13 amino acids. Germline V gene data show CDR1 as GTSNPN and CDR2 as SVGIG (reference sequence). The DNA read from the CDR3 is TGTGCCTGGAGTGTACAGGAGACCACTGAA. Its protein product is CAWSVQETTE. The whole CDR3 region reads CAWSVQETTEAFF.

As concerns this clone: The CDR3 goes on 3 residues after the read ends, and that part is filled in from the germline J gene. The chain links TRBV7-3 to TRBJ2-3, with D possibly TRBD1 on 6 matching bases. The CDR3 loop spans 16 amino acids. V shed 2 bases and J shed 0 bases, with 12 bases lying between them. Germline V gene lookup returns CDR1 SGHTA and CDR2 FQGTGA. Here the CDR3 reads CASSLFSRGSTDTQYF. The CDR3 bases that were read are TGTGCCAGCAGCTTATTTTCTAGGGGGAGCACAGATACG.

Details on this clone: The read comes to an end 3 residues before the CDR3 does, leaving the germline J gene to fill in the end. The chain is built from TRBV7-3 and TRBJ2-5, with a weak D call TRBD1 (8 bases). CDR3 length equals 15 residues. Trimming took 1 base from V and 7 from J, leaving 16 bases between them. The germline V gene has CDR1 SGHTA and CDR2 FQGTGA. This CDR3 is CASSLMSGTGGTQYF. The part of the CDR3 DNA that was read is TGTGCCAGCAGCTTAATGAGCGGGACAGGAGGGACC.

As regards this clone: The CDR3 extends 3 residues past the end of the read, so its final part is completed from the germline J gene. V usage is TRBV18 and J usage is TRBJ2-7, with 9 bases fitting TRBD2. The CDR3 sequence is 14 residues long. CDR1 is KGHSH, CDR2 LQKENI, per germline. V lost 4 bases and J lost 2; bases outside the gene matches: 3. The CDR3 DNA, read in part, is TGTGCCAGCTCACTTAGCGGGGGACCCTACGAG. The encoded protein is CASSLSGGPYE. In full, the CDR3 is CASSLSGGPYEQYF.

In regard to this clone: One end of the junction is discordant with germline, which a read error may explain. From the germline J gene comes the end of the CDR3, since the read stops 3 residues before it. V and J are TRBV2 and TRBJ2-3; 9 bases line up with TRBD2. CDR1 and CDR2 (germline): SNHLY, FYNNEI. CDR3 size: 14 residues. CDR3 loop: CASSSGTSIDTQYF. The covered CDR3 bases are TGTGCCAGCAGTTCCGGGACTAGCATAGATACG.

Points on this clone: With the read ending 3 residues before the CDR3 end, the germline J gene is used to fill in that end. The rearrangement joins TRBV18 to TRBJ1-2; D is uncertain. Germline V lookup: CDR1 KGHSH, CDR2 LQKENI. The CDR3 loop spans 14 amino acids. V was shortened by 3 bases and J by 5 bases, with 13 bases between the two germline ends. The CDR3 bases that were read are TGTGCCAGCTCACCTACGTCAGAATGGTATGGC. Amino acid sequence: CASSPTSEWYG. The whole CDR3 is CASSPTSEWYGYTF.

With regard to this clone: The read ends 3 residues before the CDR3 terminus; that terminus is restored from the germline J gene. This chain links TRBV5-1 with TRBJ1-1, with TRBD1 matching over 7 bases. With 8 bases clipped from V and 3 bases from J, the junction kept 4 bases outside the gene matches. Germline CDR1 and CDR2: SGHRS and YFSETQ. The CDR3 contains 12 residues. CDR3 DNA (partial): TGCGCCAGTAGACAGGGATACACTGAA. Protein product: CASRQGYTE. The entire CDR3 protein is CASRQGYTEAFF.

In terms of frequency, this clone is medium-sized (0.01 to 0.1%). The sequence runs out 3 residues before the end of the CDR3; the remainder is reconstructed from the germline J gene. V and J are TRBV7-3 and TRBJ2-2; D is perhaps TRBD1 (5 bases). The CDR3 runs 13 residues. Germline loops: CDR1 SGHTA, CDR2 FQGTGA. With 2 bases removed from V and 8 bases from J, the gap between germline ends came to 9 bases. The CDR3 DNA, read in part, is TGTGCCAGCAGCTTACAGGGTAAAGGGGAG. This gives the protein CASSLQGKGE. The full CDR3 protein is CASSLQGKGELFF. Full variable domain (outside the CDR3, taken from reference TRBV7-3 and TRBJ2-2): GAGVSQTPSNKVTEKGKYVELRCDPISGHTALYWYRQSLGQGPEFLIYFQGTGAADDSGLPNDRFFAVRPEGSVSTLKIQRTERGDSAVYLCASSLQGKGELFFGEGSRLTVL.

About this clone itself: The read finishes 3 residues shy of the CDR3 end, and the germline J gene is used to complete it. The chain carries TRBV5-1 and TRBJ2-3; D may be TRBD1 (6 bases). This CDR3 spans 14 amino acids. CDR1 is SGHRS and CDR2 is YFSETQ in the germline V gene. CDR3 protein: CASSATGRDQPQYF. The sequenced CDR3 bases are TGCGCCAGCAGCGCCACAGGGAGAGATCAGCCG.

On this clone itself: Sequencing ends 3 residues short of the CDR3 end; the germline J gene provides the rest. This chain joins TRBV7-7 and TRBJ1-2; 8 bases fit TRBD1. This CDR3 comprises 14 residues. CDR1 and CDR2 (germline): SSHAT, FNYEAQ (reference sequence). The DNA read from the CDR3 is TGTGCCAGCAGCCCCAGGGGGCCCCCCTACGAC. This translates into CASSPRGPPYD. The whole CDR3 sequence is CASSPRGPPYDYTF.

On this clone: The read terminates 3 residues before the CDR3 end, so the remaining end is supplied by the germline J gene. This chain joins TRBV5-1 and TRBJ2-3; TRBD2 aligns across 7 bases. Germline CDR1 SGHRS, CDR2 YFSETQ. This CDR3 is built from 19 residues. V was pared by 4 bases and J by 4 bases, with 21 bases of the junction left unmatched. The CDR3 loop reads CASSPYGDLGGFRADTQYF. The CDR3 bases that were read are TGCGCCAGCAGCCCATATGGAGATCTGGGGGGGTTTAGGGCAGATACG.